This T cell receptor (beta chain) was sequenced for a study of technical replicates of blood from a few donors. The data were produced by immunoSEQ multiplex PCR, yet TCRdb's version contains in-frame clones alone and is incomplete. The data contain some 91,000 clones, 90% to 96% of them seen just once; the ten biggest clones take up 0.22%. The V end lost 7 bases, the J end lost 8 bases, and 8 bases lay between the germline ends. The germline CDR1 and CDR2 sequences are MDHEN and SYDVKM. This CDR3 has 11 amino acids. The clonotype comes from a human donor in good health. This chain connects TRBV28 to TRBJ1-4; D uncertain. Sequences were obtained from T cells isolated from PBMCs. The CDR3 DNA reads TGTGCCAGCAATACAAGAGAAAAACTGTTTTTT. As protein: CASNTREKLFF.